The 11 T cell receptor delta chains below all came from one sample that was sequenced in a study of Vδ1+ human thymocytes. Study-level findings and limits: Thymic TRG and TRD repertoires appeared highly polyclonal.

RNA was extracted from the cells and then reverse transcribed. CDR3 amplicons came from multiplex PCR with pooled V-gene forward and constant-region reverse primers. TCRdb re-called the multiplex PCR reads via CATT. The data contain more than 45,000 delta-chain clones, more than 13% of them singletons. No antigen is known for these receptors. The sequencing input was Vdelta1+ gamma-delta thymocytes from the thymus. The subset denotes: FACS-sorted CD3+ TCRalphabeta- TCRVdelta1+ TCRVdelta2- thymocytes. These receptors came from a girl younger than two who had congenital heart surgery.

This chain connects TRDV1 to TRDJ1, with D unclear. V lost 3 bases and J lost 0, with 14 bases in between. The CDR3 covers 16 residues. Germline V lookup: CDR1 TSWWSYY, CDR2 QGS. CDR3 in amino acids: CALGDPEGSYTDKLIF. CDR3 sequence (DNA): TGTGCTCTTGGGGATCCCGAGGGAAGTTACACCGATAAACTCATCTTT.

V gene TRDV1 combines with J gene TRDJ1; TRDD3 matches 13 bases. CDR1 is TSWWSYY and CDR2 is QGS in the germline V gene. The CDR3 is made up of 20 amino acids. The J segment lost 1 base and the V segment lost 5 bases, leaving 16 bases of the junction unmatched. The chain's CDR3 is CALGNRILQLGDTCTDKLIF. The CDR3 DNA follows: TGTGCTCTTGGGAACCGGATCCTTCAACTGGGGGATACGTGCACCGATAAACTCATCTTT.

Regarding this clone: A much larger clone differs from this one at a single base, so this may be a read error. The chain uses TRDV2 and TRDJ1; the match to TRDD3 covers 10 bases. CDR3 length equals 18 residues. Germline V gives CDR1 GEAIGNYY, CDR2 EKD. CDR3 DNA: TGTGCCTGTGACCTCTTCCTCGTACTGGGGGATTACACCGATAGACTCATCTTT. This sequence encodes CACDLFLVLGDYTDRLIF.

This rearrangement joins TRDV1 to TRDJ1, with D possibly TRDD2 on 6 matching bases. Trimming removed 4 bases at V and 0 bases at J, with 33 bases between. The CDR3 is made up of 22 amino acids. Germline-derived CDR1 and CDR2 are TSWWSYY and QGS. DNA of the CDR3: TGTGCTCTTGGGGTTCCAACGACCTTCCGACAGAAAAGGGGCGGTTACACCGATAAACTCATCTTT. It translates to CALGVPTTFRQKRGGYTDKLIF.

The chain joins TRDV1 to TRDJ1; D not certain. CDR1 TSWWSYY and CDR2 QGS come from the germline V gene. The CDR3 contains 16 residues. The V and J ends lost 0 bases and 0 bases respectively, with 11 bases between them. The CDR3 nucleotides are TGTGCTCTTGGGGAACTAGGGCGAGGAAACACCGATAAACTCATCTTT. This encodes CALGELGRGNTDKLIF.

The chain uses TRDV1 and TRDJ1; D is unclear. The CDR3 is made up of 16 amino acids. The V and J ends lost 5 bases and 0 bases respectively, with 16 bases between them. The V gene's germline CDR1 is TSWWSYY and CDR2 QGS. In nucleotides, the CDR3 is TGTGCTCTTGGGTCGTTTGGCCGGAGAGACACCGATAAACTCATCTTT. Its protein is CALGSFGRRDTDKLIF.

This clone occurred a few times. This sequence joins TRDV1 and TRDJ1; 13 positions match TRDD3. Trimming removed 5 bases from V and 1 base from J; junction bases left unmatched: 31. The CDR3 extends over 25 amino acids. CDR1 and CDR2 from the germline V gene are TSWWSYY and QGS. The DNA of the CDR3 is TGTGCTCTTGGGCCCGCCTCCCTCTCAGCTATACTGGGGGATACGCAGCCAGGAACCACCGATAAACTCATCTTT. Its protein is CALGPASLSAILGDTQPGTTDKLIF.

Only a few counts were recorded for this clone. The junction and the germline gene differ at one end; a read error may be behind it. The rearrangement uses TRDV1 and TRDJ1; TRDD3 agrees at 8 bases. This CDR3 contains 22 residues. CDR1 is TSWWSYY and CDR2 is QGS in the germline V gene. DNA of the CDR3: TGTGCTCTTGGGGAACTTGTAGGCTTCCGTAGGTACTGGGGGTCCCACACCGATAAACTCACCTTT. Translated: CALGELVGFRRYWGSHTDKLTF.

This clone was counted only a few times. Sequence at one end of the junction differs from germline and may be a read error. The J gene is TRDJ1, the V gene TRDV1, with 7 bases that match TRDD3. The germline V gene encodes CDR1 TSWWSYY and CDR2 QGS. The CDR3 loop spans 23 amino acids. The CDR3 bases are TGTGCTCTTGAGGAACTTACAGCCGTACCCTACCGGGGGATGCCAGAGTACACCGATAAACTCATCTTT. Amino acid sequence: CALEELTAVPYRGMPEYTDKLIF.

The V call is TRDV2, the J call TRDJ1; 7 bases fit TRDD3. Unmatched junction bases numbered 6, after V lost 0 bases and J lost 3 bases. Germline V gene data show CDR1 as GEAIGNYY and CDR2 as EKD. The CDR3 has 15 residues. The CDR3 DNA is TGTGCCTGTGACACCTGGGGGACAGTTTCCGATAAACTCATCTTT. This translates into CACDTWGTVSDKLIF.

V is TRDV1 and J is TRDJ1; the D gene is possibly TRDD3 (5 bases). Looked up from germline, CDR1 is TSWWSYY and CDR2 is QGS. This CDR3 has 17 residues. Trimming cost V 2 bases and J 2 bases, with 18 bases left between them. The CDR3 region is CALGEGGILRATDKLIF. The CDR3 DNA is TGTGCTCTTGGGGAAGGAGGGATCCTGAGGGCTACCGATAAACTCATCTTT.